The 24 T cell receptor beta chains below were found in one sample sequenced in a study of blood T cell repertoires in COVID-19. Assay used: immunoSEQ multiplex PCR; TCRdb lists only in-frame clones, some missing. This sample has about 130,000 clones, with about four fifths found just once. Sample: peripheral blood. All receptors derive from a man aged 25 to 45 with COVID-19, enrolled during active disease.

V usage is TRBV5-1 and J usage is TRBJ1-2; a possible D gene is TRBD1 (5 bases). The CDR3 has 12 residues. CDR1 is SGHRS and CDR2 is YFSETQ in the germline V gene. Between the trimmed V and J ends, which lost 2 bases and 6 bases, there was a span of 8 bases. CDR3 residues: CASSFGGNGYTF. The CDR3 nucleotides read TGCGCCAGCAGCTTCGGGGGGAATGGCTACACCTTC.

The CDR3, as DNA: TGTGCCAGCTCACCAACCGGGCAGGGGGATCAGCCCCAGCATTTT. Its translation is CASSPTGQGDQPQHF. V gene TRBV18 combines with J gene TRBJ1-5; 7 nucleotides align to TRBD1. Per the germline V gene, CDR1 is KGHSH and CDR2 is LQKENI. Trimming took 2 bases from V and 5 from J; bases not matched to a gene: 6. The CDR3 is 15 residues long.

The chain uses TRBV18 and TRBJ1-1; 8 bases match TRBD1. CDR3 size: 16 residues. CDR1 is KGHSH and CDR2 is LQKENI in the germline V gene. V lost 3 bases to trimming and J lost 3 bases; unmatched junction nucleotides: 9. The CDR3 protein is CASSPRTGSRDTEAFF. As DNA, the CDR3 is TGTGCCAGCTCACCCCGGACAGGGAGTCGGGACACTGAAGCTTTCTTT. The variable domain in full, completed from reference TRBV18 and TRBJ1-1, reads NAGVMQNPRHLVRRRGQEARLRCSPMKGHSHVYWYRQLPEEGLKFMVYLQKENIIDESGMPKERFSAEFPKEGPSILRIQQVVRGDSAAYFCASSPRTGSRDTEAFFGQGTRLTVV.

This chain links TRBV7-8 with TRBJ1-1; possible D gene TRBD1, 6 bases. The CDR3 is made up of 15 amino acids. The germline V and J ends were trimmed by 5 bases and 3 bases, with 16 bases remaining between them. Germline-derived CDR1 and CDR2 are SGHVS and FQNEAQ. CDR3 DNA: TGTGCCAGCAGCCCCCGGAAGGGGGGGTACACTGAAGCTTTCTTT. Amino acids: CASSPRKGGYTEAFF. Full variable domain (rest looked up from reference TRBV7-8 and TRBJ1-1): GAGVSQSPRYKVAKRGQDVALRCDPISGHVSLFWYQQALGQGPEFLTYFQNEAQLDKSGLPSDRFFAERPEGSVSTLKIQRTQQEDSAVYLCASSPRKGGYTEAFFGQGTRLTVV.

This chain uses TRBV2 with TRBJ2-1; 15 nucleotides line up with TRBD2. The trim removed 9 bases at V and 8 bases at J, leaving 8 bases unmatched. The germline gives CDR1 SNHLY, CDR2 FYNNEI. CDR3 length: 15 residues. The CDR3 reads CASKAGTSGGHEQFF. The CDR3 DNA sequence: TGTGCCAGTAAGGCCGGGACTAGCGGGGGGCATGAGCAGTTCTTC.

This clone came up once. V and J are TRBV27 and TRBJ1-1; 7 nucleotides match TRBD1. Trimming at V came to 5 bases and at J to 2 bases, leaving 8 bases not matched to a gene. The CDR3 has 15 residues. Germline loops: CDR1 MNHEY, CDR2 SMNVEV (reference sequence). The CDR3 nucleotides are TGTGCCAGCAGTCCCTGGGCAGGGGGAAACACTGAAGCTTTCTTT. It translates to CASSPWAGGNTEAFF.

This chain connects TRBV7-2 to TRBJ2-1; 10 bases are a match to TRBD2. The germline gives CDR1 SGHTA, CDR2 FQGNSA. Trimming removed 4 bases from V and 4 bases from J; junction bases left unmatched: 10. The CDR3 spans 17 residues. CDR3: CASSSLAGTSVYNEQFF. In nucleotides, the CDR3 is TGTGCCAGCAGCTCCCTAGCCGGGACTAGCGTATACAATGAGCAGTTCTTC.

V and J are TRBV30 and TRBJ1-2, with 7 nucleotides matching TRBD1. The CDR3 is made up of 14 amino acids. The germline V gene encodes CDR1 GTSNPN and CDR2 SVGIG (reference sequence). Trimming took 6 bases from V and 4 from J; bases not matched to a gene: 11. CDR3: CACSKGAESYGYTF. The CDR3 nucleotides read TGTGCCTGCTCTAAGGGGGCAGAGAGCTATGGCTACACCTTC. The variable domain in full, with the rest retrieved from reference TRBV30 and TRBJ1-2, is SQTIHQWPATLVQPVGSPLSLECTVEGTSNPNLYWYRQAAGRGLQLLFYSVGIGQISSEVPQNLSASRPQDRQFILSSKKLLLSDSGFYLCACSKGAESYGYTFGSGTRLTVV.

V gene TRBV30 combines with J gene TRBJ1-5; 9 bases agree with TRBD1. Germline values: CDR1 GTSNPN, CDR2 SVGIG (reference sequence). Trimming cost V 2 bases and J 7 bases; bases outside gene matches: 9. The CDR3 totals 15 residues. The CDR3 nucleotides read TGTGCCTGGAGTAATCTGGGACAGGGAGAGCAGCCCCAGCATTTT. Protein sequence: CAWSNLGQGEQPQHF.

The chain has TRBV11-3 and TRBJ2-5; a possible D gene is TRBD1 (5 bases). Deletions cut 0 bases from V and 4 bases from J, with 18 bases between. CDR3 length: 17 amino acids. Germline values: CDR1 SGHNT, CDR2 YENEEA. CDR3 residues: CASSLEGTGEVRETQYF. The CDR3 DNA reads TGTGCCAGCAGCTTAGAGGGCACAGGTGAGGTGCGAGAGACCCAGTACTTC. The full variable domain, in which reference TRBV11-3 and TRBJ2-5 provide the parts outside the CDR3, is EAGVVQSPRYKIIEKKQPVAFWCNPISGHNTLYWYLQNLGQGPELLIRYENEEAVDDSQLPKDRFSAERLKGVDSTLKIQPAELGDSAVYLCASSLEGTGEVRETQYFGPGTRLLVL.

The rearrangement joins TRBV3-1 (or the pseudogene TRBV3-2) to TRBJ1-6, with 8 bases identical to TRBD1. The CDR3 length is 14 residues. V trimming: 0 bases; J trimming: 11 bases; junction bases outside the gene matches: 3. The V gene's germline CDR1 is LGHDT and CDR2 YNNKEL (reference sequence). The CDR3 DNA reads TGTGCCAGCAGCCAAGACTACAGGGGGACACCCCTCCACTTT. It specifies CASSQDYRGTPLHF.

The V gene is TRBV30, the J gene TRBJ2-7; D is perhaps TRBD1 (6 bases). The germline V gene encodes CDR1 GTSNPN and CDR2 SVGIG (reference sequence). CDR3 length: 12 amino acids. V was clipped by 4 bases and J by 4 bases, with 11 bases between them. CDR3 coding DNA: TGTGCCTGGACCGGACAGAATTACGAGCAGTACTTC. This encodes CAWTGQNYEQYF.

The J gene is TRBJ2-1, the V gene TRBV7-6; 7 bases agree with TRBD2. The CDR3 covers 16 residues. Germline assignment: CDR1 SGHVS and CDR2 FNYEAQ. The trim removed 1 base at V and 6 bases at J, leaving 9 bases unmatched. CDR3 in amino acids: CASSLEKGLTSNEQFF. As DNA, the CDR3 is TGTGCCAGCAGCTTAGAAAAGGGACTAACCTCCAATGAGCAGTTCTTC.

The V and J genes are TRBV11-2 and TRBJ2-5, with TRBD1 as a possible D gene (5 bases). Germline CDR1 SGHAT, CDR2 FQNNGV. This CDR3 has 17 amino acids. V was clipped by 3 bases and J by 7 bases, with 24 bases between them. The CDR3 sequence is CASSLVGGALRPTTQYF. CDR3 DNA: TGTGCCAGCAGCTTGGTCGGTGGGGCTTTGCGTCCTACGACCCAGTACTTC.

This rearrangement joins TRBV19 to TRBJ1-6; a weak D match, TRBD1 (5 bases). CDR1 and CDR2 (germline): LNHDA, SQIVND (reference sequence). This CDR3 comprises 18 residues. With 3 bases removed from V and 1 base from J, the gap between germline ends came to 16 bases. The CDR3 protein is CASSIGRDLGSYNSPLHF. CDR3 sequence (DNA): TGTGCCAGTAGTATCGGACGGGACTTGGGGTCCTATAATTCACCCCTCCACTTT.

The chain has TRBV30 and TRBJ2-3; no reliable D call. Trimming cost V 0 bases and J 2 bases, with 9 bases left between them. CDR1 and CDR2 (germline): GTSNPN, SVGIG (reference sequence). The CDR3 runs 14 residues. DNA for the CDR3: TGTGCCTGGAGTGTTTCAGGAACCACAGATACGCAGTATTTT. As protein: CAWSVSGTTDTQYF.

The chain couples TRBV11-3 to TRBJ2-2; 10 bases line up with TRBD2. Germline CDR1 is SGHNT and CDR2 is YENEEA. The CDR3 runs to 14 residues. The trim removed 6 bases at V and 6 bases at J, leaving 4 bases unmatched. The chain's CDR3 is CASSSLAGAGELFF. CDR3 DNA sequence: TGTGCCAGCAGTAGTCTAGCGGGAGCCGGGGAGCTGTTTTTT.

The chain joins TRBV3-1 (or the pseudogene TRBV3-2) to TRBJ1-1; 10 positions agree with TRBD1. CDR1 LGHDT and CDR2 YNNKEL come from the germline V gene (reference sequence). This CDR3 comprises 14 residues. The V segment lost 4 bases and the J segment 6 bases; nucleotides outside the gene matches: 5. The CDR3 DNA follows: TGTGCCAGCAGCCCCCGGGACAGGGGACCTGAAGCTTTCTTT. Translating it yields CASSPRDRGPEAFF.

Many counts were recorded for this clone. For the CDR3, the DNA is TGTGCCAGCAGTTTTTACGGGAGGGCCTCGGGTGAGCAGTTCTTC. This codes for CASSFYGRASGEQFF. The genes are TRBV28 and TRBJ2-1, with 8 bases that match TRBD2. This CDR3 is 15 amino acids long. V lost 3 bases and J lost 9; bases outside the gene matches: 10. Germline V gene data show CDR1 as MDHEN and CDR2 as SYDVKM.

The table lists this clone with a few counts. The rearrangement links TRBV4-1 to TRBJ1-3; 7 nucleotides line up with TRBD1. V shed 4 bases and J 0 bases; nucleotides not matched to a gene: 12. The germline CDR1 and CDR2 sequences are MGHRA and YSYEKL. The CDR3 contains 18 residues. The CDR3 loop reads CASSPLFRQGPSGNTIYF. The CDR3, as DNA: TGCGCCAGCAGCCCGCTCTTCCGACAGGGCCCCTCTGGAAACACCATATATTTT.

In regard to this clone: At the DNA level, this CDR3 is encoded by other sequences in the same sample as well. V and J are TRBV4-1 and TRBJ1-5; weak D call: TRBD1 (5 bases). CDR1 is MGHRA and CDR2 is YSYEKL in the germline V gene. V shed 0 bases and J shed 1 base, with 7 bases lying between them. The CDR3 has 15 amino acids. DNA of the CDR3: TGCGCCAGCAGCCAAGATCAGGGAAGCAATCAGCCCCAGCATTTT. It translates to CASSQDQGSNQPQHF.

The V call is TRBV6-4, the J call TRBJ2-1; 13 bases align to TRBD2. The CDR3 loop spans 16 amino acids. Trimming took 4 bases from V and 7 from J; bases not matched to a gene: 7. Germline CDR1 reads MRHNA; CDR2 reads SNTAGT. The CDR3 region is CASSGEGLAGPNEQFF. The CDR3 nucleotides read TGTGCCAGCAGTGGGGAGGGACTAGCGGGGCCGAATGAGCAGTTCTTC.

The chain is built from TRBV6-5 and TRBJ1-4; TRBD1 matches at 7 bases. After removal of 6 bases from V and 7 bases from J, the junction contained 2 bases not matched to a gene. CDR1 is MNHEY, CDR2 SVGAGI, per germline. The CDR3 extends over 12 amino acids. The chain's CDR3 is CASSRDSEKLFF. The CDR3 coding sequence is TGTGCCAGCAGCCGGGACAGTGAAAAACTGTTTTTT.

The genes are TRBV9 and TRBJ2-3; 13 positions match TRBD2. Per the germline V gene, CDR1 is SGDLS and CDR2 is YYNGEE. V shed 8 bases, J shed 3 bases, and the junction held 9 bases outside the gene matches. The CDR3 consists of 16 residues. The CDR3 DNA sequence: TGTGCCAGTTCACTAGCGGGAGGGCTGGAGACAGATACGCAGTATTTT. Its protein product is CASSLAGGLETDTQYF.